The 4 T cell receptor beta chains below come from one sample, sequenced in a study of regulatory T cells in long-lasting Graves disease. Time point defined: newly diagnosed GD, antithyroid drugs for less than 3 months. Construction of the TCR library relied on RNA isolated from PBMCs. CDR3-region Arm-PCR and iRepertoire HTBI primers produced the TCR beta libraries. TCRdb re-derived calls from the multiplex PCR reads in MiXCR, one entry per CDR3 protein. The profile shows 400,000 to 500,000 distinct CDR3 sequences, about 15% of them singletons. Another study also made use of these data, one on T cells in Graves' hyperthyroidism and ophthalmopathy.

Sequenced here: peripheral blood mononuclear cells (PBMCs), sampled at new diagnosis, from a patient treated with antithyroid drugs. Every receptor here comes from a woman in her forties with Graves disease.

This clonotype was counted only a few times. DNA of the CDR3: TGTGCCAGCAGCTTGATCTCATATACCGGGGTGAACACTGAAGCTTTCTTT. As protein: CASSLISYTGVNTEAFF. The chain recombines TRBV5-8 with TRBJ1-1; D unresolved. The CDR3 length is 17 residues. V lost 1 base and J lost 0, with 16 bases in between. CDR1 and CDR2 (germline): SGHTS, YDEGEE.

Many counts were recorded for this clonotype. This chain connects TRBV24-1 to TRBJ2-7; TRBD2 matches at 11 bases. Germline CDR1 KGHDR, CDR2 SFDVKD. V lost 5 bases and J lost 3; bases outside the gene matches: 5. The CDR3 loop spans 15 amino acids. The CDR3 here is CATSAPGLAGYEQYF. CDR3 sequence (DNA): TGTGCCACCAGTGCCCCAGGACTAGCGGGCTACGAGCAGTACTTC.

This clonotype was seen at least ten times. The chain is built from TRBV6-2 or TRBV6-3 and TRBJ2-5; possible D gene TRBD2, 5 bases. The CDR3 has 17 amino acids. From germline, CDR1 is MNHEY and CDR2 SVGEGT. The V end was cut by 2 bases, the J end by 2 bases, with 18 bases between. CDR3 in DNA: TGTGCCAGCAGTTACCCTACCGGAGGCATAGAACAAGAGACCCAGTACTTC. It is translated as CASSYPTGGIEQETQYF.

This clonotype was seen ten or more times. The chain joins TRBV20-1 to TRBJ2-7; D might be TRBD1 or TRBD2, each matching 5 bases. Between the trimmed V and J ends, which lost 6 bases and 5 bases, there was a span of 17 bases. This CDR3 is 13 amino acids long. Germline-derived CDR1 and CDR2 are DFQATT and SNEGSKA (reference sequence). The CDR3 bases are TGCAGTGCCACACAGGAGGCTAGGGACGAGCAGTACTTC. Its protein product is CSATQEARDEQYF.